Presented here are 7 T cell receptor beta chains from one specimen sequenced in a study of regulatory T cells in long-lasting Graves disease. TCRdb analysed the reads with MiXCR anew, one entry per CDR3 protein. The sample gives about 670 distinct CDR3 sequences, 75% to 90% of which show up once; around 9.3% is in the top ten. Extracted RNA from PBMCs served as the source of the TCR library. Here the sequenced sample was peripheral blood mononuclear cells (PBMCs), taken with antithyroid drug treatment, in newly diagnosed or persistent Graves disease (not recorded which). These receptors all come from a woman under 40 with Graves disease.

J is TRBJ1-1 and V is TRBV4-2; D gene ambiguous. The V end lost 0 bases, the J end lost 5 bases, and 4 bases lay between the germline ends. Per germline, CDR1 LGHNA and CDR2 YNFKEQ. The CDR3 has 12 residues. The CDR3 DNA is TGTGCCAGCAGCCAAGATTATACTGAAGCTTTCTTT. Translation: CASSQDYTEAFF.

The chain has TRBV5-4 and TRBJ2-3; no reliable D call. V dropped 3 bases and J dropped 4 bases, with 6 bases sitting between them. CDR3 size: 12 residues. The germline V gene has CDR1 SGHNT and CDR2 YYREEE (reference sequence). The CDR3 sequence is CASSSWPDTQYF. In DNA form, the CDR3 reads TGTGCCAGCAGCTCCTGGCCAGATACGCAGTATTTT. The full variable domain, with the rest looked up from reference TRBV5-4 and TRBJ2-3, is ETGVTQSPTHLIKTRGQQVTLRCSSQSGHNTVSWYQQALGQGPQFIFQYYREEENGRGNFPPRFSGLQFPNYSSELNVNALELDDSALYLCASSSWPDTQYFGPGTRLTVL.

This clonotype was seen just once. The chain employs TRBV27 and TRBJ1-5; no definite D call. The CDR3 totals 13 residues. Trimming took off 3 bases at V and 0 bases at J, with 3 bases between the two ends. The germline V gene encodes CDR1 MNHEY and CDR2 SMNVEV (reference sequence). CDR3 in amino acids: CASSLDSNQPQHF. The CDR3, as DNA: TGTGCCAGCAGTTTGGATAGCAATCAGCCCCAGCATTTT.

This chain joins TRBV5-1 and TRBJ1-4, with 9 positions matching TRBD1. The CDR3 is made up of 17 amino acids. With 4 bases clipped from V and 2 bases from J, the junction kept 9 bases outside the gene matches. Germline V gives CDR1 SGHRS, CDR2 YFSETQ. The chain's CDR3 is CASSLGQGSFTNEKLFF. The CDR3, as DNA: TGCGCCAGCAGCCTAGGACAGGGGAGTTTTACTAATGAAAAACTGTTTTTT.

The chain has TRBV19 and TRBJ1-2; unclear D gene. The CDR3 runs 15 residues. Germline V gives CDR1 LNHDA, CDR2 SQIVND (reference sequence). V lost 3 bases and J 2 bases, leaving 13 bases between the germline ends. Here the CDR3 DNA reads TGTGCCAGTAGTATGACGCCCCATGGGAACTATGGCTACACCTTC. Translation gives CASSMTPHGNYGYTF. Full variable domain (missing parts from reference TRBV19 and TRBJ1-2): DGGITQSPKYLFRKEGQNVTLSCEQNLNHDAMYWYRQDPGQGLRLIYYSQIVNDFQKGDIAEGYSVSREKKESFPLTVTSAQKNPTAFYLCASSMTPHGNYGYTFGSGTRLTVV.

The chain is built from TRBV5-1 and TRBJ2-3, with TRBD2 matching 8 bases. This CDR3 is built from 17 residues. Unmatched junction bases numbered 12, after V lost 0 bases and J lost 6 bases. Germline assignment: CDR1 SGHRS and CDR2 YFSETQ. CDR3 protein: CASSLEMVGGAADTQYF. CDR3 in DNA: TGCGCCAGCAGCTTGGAGATGGTCGGGGGGGCCGCTGATACGCAGTATTTT.

The chain uses TRBV5-4 and TRBJ1-1; 9 bases line up with TRBD1. The CDR3 is 16 residues long. V gave up 4 bases and J gave up 1 base; unmatched junction bases: 8. CDR1 is SGHNT, CDR2 YYREEE, per germline (reference sequence). The CDR3 protein is CASSREGTGSNTEAFF. CDR3 DNA sequence: TGTGCCAGCAGCCGTGAGGGGACAGGGTCGAACACTGAAGCTTTCTTT.